Below are 14 T cell receptor beta chains sequenced from a single sample in a study of identical twins. One entry per CDR3 protein, called by TCRdb with MiXCR from the 5' RACE reads. The data show 420,000 or so distinct CDR3 sequences, about 18% seen once. The specimen sequenced was naive T cells sorted from blood. These TCRs come from a man between 50 and 59 years old in good health.

This clonotype was recorded many times. This sequence joins TRBV10-2 and TRBJ2-5, with 7 bases aligning to TRBD2. This CDR3 region has 14 residues. The germline CDR1 and CDR2 sequences are WSHSY and SAAADI. V trimming: 8 bases; J trimming: 3 bases; junction bases outside the gene matches: 9. This CDR3 reads CASVPWGREETQYF. In DNA form, the CDR3 reads TGCGCCAGCGTGCCCTGGGGGAGGGAAGAGACCCAGTACTTC.

This clonotype came up a few times. This chain links TRBV5-5 with TRBJ2-3, with D unresolved. V lost 0 bases and J lost 5, with 10 bases in between. The CDR3 sequence is 14 residues long. Germline V gene sequence: CDR1 SGHKS, CDR2 YYEKEE (reference sequence). The CDR3 region has the DNA TGTGCCAGCAGCTTGGTTGTAAGTGGAGATACGCAGTATTTT. This encodes CASSLVVSGDTQYF. Together with reference TRBV5-5 and TRBJ2-3, the CDR3 gives the full variable domain: DAGVTQSPTHLIKTRGQQVTLRCSPISGHKSVSWYQQVLGQGPQFIFQYYEKEERGRGNFPDRFSARQFPNYSSELNVNALLLGDSALYLCASSLVVSGDTQYFGPGTRLTVL.

This clonotype was seen a handful of times. The chain is built from TRBV7-9 and TRBJ2-3, with D perhaps matching TRBD1 or TRBD2 (5 bases each). The CDR3 covers 13 residues. V lost 1 base, J lost 10 bases, and 12 bases lay in between. Per germline, CDR1 SEHNR and CDR2 FQNEAQ (reference sequence). The CDR3: CASSLDRGWAQYF. As DNA, the CDR3 is TGTGCCAGCAGCTTAGATCGGGGCTGGGCGCAGTATTTT. The full variable domain, with the rest looked up from reference TRBV7-9 and TRBJ2-3, is DTGVSQNPRHKITKRGQNVTFRCDPISEHNRLYWYRQTLGQGPEFLTYFQNEAQLEKSRLLSDRFSAERPKGSFSTLEIQRTEQGDSAMYLCASSLDRGWAQYFGPGTRLTVL.

The rearrangement joins TRBV2 to TRBJ2-5, with a possible D match to TRBD1 (5 bases). Germline loops: CDR1 SNHLY, CDR2 FYNNEI. V lost 6 bases, J lost 4 bases, and 12 bases lay in between. The CDR3 runs to 13 residues. CDR3 loop: CASRKLDIETQYF. The CDR3 coding sequence is TGTGCCAGCAGAAAACTGGACATAGAGACCCAGTACTTC.

This clonotype was seen a few times. This chain uses TRBV7-2 with TRBJ2-3, with TRBD1 identical over 12 bases. The germline CDR1 and CDR2 sequences are SGHTA and FQGNSA. The CDR3 is made up of 16 amino acids. With 5 bases clipped from V and 6 bases from J, the junction kept 9 bases outside the gene matches. The CDR3 protein is CASSKGTGGAWDTQYF. For the CDR3, the DNA is TGTGCCAGCAGCAAAGGGACAGGGGGCGCATGGGATACGCAGTATTTT.

This clonotype showed up many times. V gene TRBV29-1 combines with J gene TRBJ2-2; D is undetermined. CDR3 length equals 14 residues. The V and J ends lost 7 bases and 1 base respectively, with 13 bases between them. CDR1 SQVTM and CDR2 ANQGSEA come from the germline V gene. This CDR3 is CSAQLRRNTGELFF. Here the CDR3 DNA reads TGCAGCGCTCAACTCCGGAGGAACACCGGGGAGCTGTTTTTT.

In its sample, this clonotype was seen many times. The chain has TRBV5-1 and TRBJ2-7; 7 positions match TRBD1. Germline CDR1 SGHRS, CDR2 YFSETQ. Losses at the gene ends were 5 bases for V and 2 bases for J; bases not matched to a gene: 7. This CDR3 comprises 14 residues. This chain's CDR3 is CASSLDRATYEQYF. CDR3 bases: TGCGCCAGCAGTTTAGACAGGGCAACCTACGAGCAGTACTTC.

This rearrangement joins TRBV3-1 to TRBJ2-1, with D possibly being TRBD2 (7 bases). V gave up 4 bases and J gave up 4 bases, with 26 bases separating them. Germline assignment: CDR1 LGHDT and CDR2 YNNKEL (reference sequence). This CDR3 contains 19 residues. The CDR3 protein is CASSPLDAGGLFGYNEQFF. The DNA for the CDR3 is TGTGCCAGCAGCCCTCTTGATGCCGGGGGGCTCTTTGGTTACAATGAGCAGTTCTTC.

Ten or more counts support this clonotype. In DNA, the CDR3 is TGTGCCAGCTCATTCCGGGACAGGACCTACGAGCAGTACTTC. Its protein product is CASSFRDRTYEQYF. V gene TRBV18 combines with J gene TRBJ2-7; 8 bases match TRBD1. Germline loops: CDR1 KGHSH, CDR2 LQKENI. The V and J ends lost 5 bases and 2 bases, in that order; junction bases with no gene match: 5. The CDR3 is 14 amino acids.

This clonotype was observed at least ten times. The V call is TRBV5-1, the J call TRBJ2-2; D tentatively fits TRBD1 or TRBD2 (5 bases each). The CDR3 length is 16 residues. CDR1 SGHRS and CDR2 YFSETQ come from the germline V gene. Trimming removed 0 bases from V and 6 bases from J, with 15 bases in between. Here the CDR3 reads CASSLEGTRRAGELFF. Written as DNA, the CDR3 is TGCGCCAGCAGCTTGGAGGGGACCCGACGGGCCGGGGAGCTGTTTTTT.

This clonotype was observed a handful of times. J is TRBJ1-2 and V is TRBV6-5; no clear D gene. The CDR3 loop spans 14 amino acids. Trimming cost V 4 bases and J 2 bases, with 11 bases left between them. The germline CDR1 and CDR2 sequences are MNHEY and SVGAGI. In nucleotides, the CDR3 is TGTGCCAGCAGTTCGACAAATCGGAACTATGGCTACACCTTC. This sequence encodes CASSSTNRNYGYTF.

J is TRBJ2-7 and V is TRBV28, with a weak D call TRBD2 (7 bases). V dropped 6 bases and J dropped 5 bases, with 14 bases sitting between them. CDR1 MDHEN and CDR2 SYDVKM come from the germline V gene. CDR3 length: 13 amino acids. The CDR3 sequence: CASSLRGRDEQYF. The CDR3, as DNA: TGTGCCAGCAGCTTAAGGGGGAGGGACGAGCAGTACTTC.

In its sample, this clonotype was seen a few times. This rearrangement joins TRBV28 to TRBJ2-2, with D possibly being TRBD1 or TRBD2 (5 bases each). The CDR3 covers 16 residues. V was trimmed by 5 bases and J by 4 bases, leaving 17 bases between them. The V gene's germline CDR1 is MDHEN and CDR2 SYDVKM. The CDR3 DNA sequence: TGTGCCAGCAGTCTCAGAGCGGCAGGGCGCACCGGGGAGCTGTTTTTT. It encodes CASSLRAAGRTGELFF.

For the CDR3, the DNA is TGCGCCAGCAGGGGACTAGCGCCTACCGGGGAGCTGTTTTTT. It translates to CASRGLAPTGELFF. The gene calls are TRBV5-1 and TRBJ2-2; 10 bases match TRBD2. J was trimmed by 5 bases and V by 5 bases; bases with no gene match: 3. This CDR3 has 14 residues. Germline V lookup: CDR1 SGHRS, CDR2 YFSETQ. The whole variable domain, filled in from reference TRBV5-1 and TRBJ2-2, reads KAGVTQTPRYLIKTRGQQVTLSCSPISGHRSVSWYQQTPGQGLQFLFEYFSETQRNKGNFPGRFSGRQFSNSRSEMNVSTLELGDSALYLCASRGLAPTGELFFGEGSRLTVL.